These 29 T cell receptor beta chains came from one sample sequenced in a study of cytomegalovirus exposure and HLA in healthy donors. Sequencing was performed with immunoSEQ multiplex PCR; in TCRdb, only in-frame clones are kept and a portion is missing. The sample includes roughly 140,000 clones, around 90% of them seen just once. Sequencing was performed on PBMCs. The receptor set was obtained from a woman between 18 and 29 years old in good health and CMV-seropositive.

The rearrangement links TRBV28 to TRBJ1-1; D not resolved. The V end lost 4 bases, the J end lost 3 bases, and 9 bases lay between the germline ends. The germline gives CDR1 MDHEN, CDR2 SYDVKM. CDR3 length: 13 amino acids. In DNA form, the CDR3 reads TGTGCCAGCAGTTACGGTGAAGACACTGAAGCTTTCTTT. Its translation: CASSYGEDTEAFF.

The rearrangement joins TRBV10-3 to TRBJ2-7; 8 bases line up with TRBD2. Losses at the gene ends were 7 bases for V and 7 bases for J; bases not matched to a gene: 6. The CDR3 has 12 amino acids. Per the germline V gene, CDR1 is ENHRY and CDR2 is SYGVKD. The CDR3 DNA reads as TGTGCCATCACGAATAGCGGGATGGAGCAGTACTTC. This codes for CAITNSGMEQYF.

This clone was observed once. CDR3 nucleotide sequence: TGTGCCAGCAGTTCCGCAGTTCGCTACGAGCAGTACTTC. Translation gives CASSSAVRYEQYF. The chain has TRBV28 and TRBJ2-7; D is undetermined. V shed 4 bases and J shed 3 bases, with 10 bases lying between them. Germline V CDR1 and CDR2: MDHEN, SYDVKM. The CDR3 is made up of 13 amino acids. The whole variable domain, remainder taken from reference TRBV28 and TRBJ2-7, is DVKVTQSSRYLVKRTGEKVFLECVQDMDHENMFWYRQDPGLGLRLIYFSYDVKMKEKGDIPEGYSVSREKKERFSLILESASTNQTSMYLCASSSAVRYEQYFGPGTRLTVT.

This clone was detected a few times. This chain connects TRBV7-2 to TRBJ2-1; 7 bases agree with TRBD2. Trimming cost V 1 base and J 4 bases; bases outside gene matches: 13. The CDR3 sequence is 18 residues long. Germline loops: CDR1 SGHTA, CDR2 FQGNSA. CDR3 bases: TGTGCCAGCAGCTTAGGCCAAACCCTACTAGCGTCTTACAATGAGCAGTTCTTC. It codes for CASSLGQTLLASYNEQFF.

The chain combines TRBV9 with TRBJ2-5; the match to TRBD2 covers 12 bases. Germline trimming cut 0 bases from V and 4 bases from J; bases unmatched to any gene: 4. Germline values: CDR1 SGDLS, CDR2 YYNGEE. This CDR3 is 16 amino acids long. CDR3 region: CASSVGTSGTRETQYF. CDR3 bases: TGTGCCAGCAGCGTAGGGACTAGCGGGACGAGAGAGACCCAGTACTTC. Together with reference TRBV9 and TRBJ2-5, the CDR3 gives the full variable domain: DSGVTQTPKHLITATGQRVTLRCSPRSGDLSVYWYQQSLDQGLQFLIQYYNGEERAKGNILERFSAQQFPDLHSELNLSSLELGDSALYFCASSVGTSGTRETQYFGPGTRLLVL.

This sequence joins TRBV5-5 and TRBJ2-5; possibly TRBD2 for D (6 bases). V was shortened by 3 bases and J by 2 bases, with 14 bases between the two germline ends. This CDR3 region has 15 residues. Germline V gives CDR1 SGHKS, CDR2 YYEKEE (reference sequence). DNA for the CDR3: TGTGCCAGCAGCTACCTTAGCGGAAATCAAGAGACCCAGTACTTC. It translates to CASSYLSGNQETQYF.

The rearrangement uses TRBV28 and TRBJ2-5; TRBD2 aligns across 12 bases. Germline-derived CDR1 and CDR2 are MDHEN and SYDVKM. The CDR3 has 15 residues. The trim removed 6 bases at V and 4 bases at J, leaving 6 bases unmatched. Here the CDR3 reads CASSPLAGGRETQYF. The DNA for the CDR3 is TGTGCCAGCAGCCCTCTAGCGGGAGGGCGAGAGACCCAGTACTTC.

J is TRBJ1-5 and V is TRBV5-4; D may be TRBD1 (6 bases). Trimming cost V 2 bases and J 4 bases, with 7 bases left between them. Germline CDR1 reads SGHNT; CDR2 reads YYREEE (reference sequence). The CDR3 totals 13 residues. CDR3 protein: CASSFGQNQPQHF. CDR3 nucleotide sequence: TGTGCCAGCAGCTTTGGACAGAATCAGCCCCAGCATTTT.

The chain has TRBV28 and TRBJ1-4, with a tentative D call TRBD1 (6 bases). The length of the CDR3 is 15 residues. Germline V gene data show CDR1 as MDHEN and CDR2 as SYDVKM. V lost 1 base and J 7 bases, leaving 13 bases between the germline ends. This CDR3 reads CASSLFGGGGEKLFF. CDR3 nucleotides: TGTGCCAGCAGTTTATTTGGGGGAGGGGGTGAAAAACTGTTTTTT.

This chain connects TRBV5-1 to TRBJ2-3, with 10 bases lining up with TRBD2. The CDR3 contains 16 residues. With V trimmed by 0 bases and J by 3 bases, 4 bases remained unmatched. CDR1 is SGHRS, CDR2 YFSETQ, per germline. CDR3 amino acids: CASSLELAGPTDTQYF. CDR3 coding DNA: TGCGCCAGCAGCTTGGAACTAGCGGGACCGACAGATACGCAGTATTTT.

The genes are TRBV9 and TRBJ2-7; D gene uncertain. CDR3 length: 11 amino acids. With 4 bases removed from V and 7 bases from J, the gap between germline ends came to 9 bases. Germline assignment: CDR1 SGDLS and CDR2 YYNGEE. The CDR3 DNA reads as TGTGCCAGCAGCCCCTTTAGTGAGCAGTACTTC. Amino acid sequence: CASSPFSEQYF.

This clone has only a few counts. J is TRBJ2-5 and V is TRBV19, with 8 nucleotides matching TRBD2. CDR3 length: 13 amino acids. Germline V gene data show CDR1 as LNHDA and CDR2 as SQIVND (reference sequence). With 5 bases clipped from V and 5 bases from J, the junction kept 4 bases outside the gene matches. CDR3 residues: CASSPSGLETQYF. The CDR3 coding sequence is TGTGCCAGTAGTCCTAGCGGGTTGGAGACCCAGTACTTC.

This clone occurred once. The CDR3 loop is CASSIDQKETQYF. In nucleotides, the CDR3 is TGTGCCAGTAGTATAGATCAGAAAGAGACCCAGTACTTC. The chain joins TRBV19 to TRBJ2-5; no clear D gene. The germline gives CDR1 LNHDA, CDR2 SQIVND (reference sequence). V lost 0 bases and J lost 3, with 5 bases in between. This CDR3 is built from 13 residues.

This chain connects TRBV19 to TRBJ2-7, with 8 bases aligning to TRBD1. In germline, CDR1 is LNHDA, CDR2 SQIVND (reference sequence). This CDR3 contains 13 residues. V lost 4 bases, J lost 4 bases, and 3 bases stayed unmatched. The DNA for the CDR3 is TGTGCCAGTAGTACAGACAGGGGATACGAGCAGTACTTC. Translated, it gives CASSTDRGYEQYF.

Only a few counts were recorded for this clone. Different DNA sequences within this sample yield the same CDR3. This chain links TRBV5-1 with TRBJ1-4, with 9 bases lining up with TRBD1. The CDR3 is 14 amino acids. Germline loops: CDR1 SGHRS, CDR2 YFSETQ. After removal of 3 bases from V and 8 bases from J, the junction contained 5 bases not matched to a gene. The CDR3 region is CASSSGTGREKLFF. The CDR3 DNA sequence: TGCGCCAGCAGCTCGGGGACAGGGAGGGAAAAACTGTTTTTT.

The DNA for the CDR3 is TGTGCCTGGCATTCCCCGGGACAGGGGTACCGGGAAGCTTTCTTT. Translated: CAWHSPGQGYREAFF. V gene TRBV30 combines with J gene TRBJ1-1; TRBD1 aligns across 10 bases. The CDR3 sequence is 15 residues long. The V and J ends lost 5 bases and 8 bases, in that order; junction bases with no gene match: 14. CDR1 and CDR2 from the germline V gene are GTSNPN and SVGIG (reference sequence).

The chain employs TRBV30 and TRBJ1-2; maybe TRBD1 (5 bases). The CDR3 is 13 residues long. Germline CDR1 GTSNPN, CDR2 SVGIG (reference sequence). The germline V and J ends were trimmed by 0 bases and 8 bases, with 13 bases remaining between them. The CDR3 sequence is CAWSVGRVYGYTF. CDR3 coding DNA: TGTGCCTGGAGTGTGGGCAGGGTTTACGGCTACACCTTC.

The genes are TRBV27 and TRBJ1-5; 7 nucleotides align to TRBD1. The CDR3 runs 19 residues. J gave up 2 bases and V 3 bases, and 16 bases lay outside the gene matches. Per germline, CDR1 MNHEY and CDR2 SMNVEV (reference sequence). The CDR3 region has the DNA TGTGCCAGCAGTTTGCGCCCACCGACCAGGGGGGTAGGCAATCAGCCCCAGCATTTT. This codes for CASSLRPPTRGVGNQPQHF.

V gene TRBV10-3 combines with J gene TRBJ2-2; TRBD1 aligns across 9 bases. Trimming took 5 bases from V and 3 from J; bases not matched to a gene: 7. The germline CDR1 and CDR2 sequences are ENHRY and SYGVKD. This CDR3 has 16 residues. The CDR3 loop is CAISLQGARDTGELFF. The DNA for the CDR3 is TGTGCCATCAGTCTACAGGGGGCGCGTGACACCGGGGAGCTGTTTTTT.

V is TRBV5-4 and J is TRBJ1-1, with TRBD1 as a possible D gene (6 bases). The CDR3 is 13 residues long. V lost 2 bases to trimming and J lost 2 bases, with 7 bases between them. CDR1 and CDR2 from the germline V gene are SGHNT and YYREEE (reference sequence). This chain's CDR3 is CASSLQGNTEAFF. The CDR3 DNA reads TGTGCCAGCAGCTTACAGGGAAACACTGAAGCTTTCTTT.

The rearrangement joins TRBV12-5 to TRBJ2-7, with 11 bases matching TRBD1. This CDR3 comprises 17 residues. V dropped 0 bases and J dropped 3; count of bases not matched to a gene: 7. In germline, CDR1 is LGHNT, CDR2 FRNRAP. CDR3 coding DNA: TGTGCTAGTGGTTTGGTACTGGGACAGGGGGTGAACTACGAGCAGTACTTC. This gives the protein CASGLVLGQGVNYEQYF.

The CDR3 reads CASSPWGSGRASNEQFF. CDR3 bases: TGCGCCAGCAGCCCCTGGGGGAGCGGGAGGGCCTCGAATGAGCAGTTCTTC. The chain employs TRBV5-1 and TRBJ2-1, with TRBD2 matching over 10 bases. After removal of 4 bases from V and 7 bases from J, the junction contained 14 bases not matched to a gene. Germline CDR1 and CDR2: SGHRS and YFSETQ. The CDR3 is 17 amino acids.

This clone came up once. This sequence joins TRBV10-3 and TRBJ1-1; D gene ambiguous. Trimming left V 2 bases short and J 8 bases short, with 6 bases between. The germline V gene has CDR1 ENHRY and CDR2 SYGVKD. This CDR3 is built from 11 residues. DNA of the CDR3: TGTGCCATCAGTGAGGGTGCGGAAGCTTTCTTT. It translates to CAISEGAEAFF.

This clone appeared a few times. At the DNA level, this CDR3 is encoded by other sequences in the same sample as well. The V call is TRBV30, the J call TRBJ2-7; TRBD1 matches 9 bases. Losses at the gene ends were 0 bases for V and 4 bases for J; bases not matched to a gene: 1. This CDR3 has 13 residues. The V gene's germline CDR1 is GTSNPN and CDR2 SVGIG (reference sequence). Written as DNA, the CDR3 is TGTGCCTGGAGTGTGACAGGGGGTTACGAGCAGTACTTC. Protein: CAWSVTGGYEQYF. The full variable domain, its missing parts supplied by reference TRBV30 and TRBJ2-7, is SQTIHQWPATLVQPVGSPLSLECTVEGTSNPNLYWYRQAAGRGLQLLFYSVGIGQISSEVPQNLSASRPQDRQFILSSKKLLLSDSGFYLCAWSVTGGYEQYFGPGTRLTVT.

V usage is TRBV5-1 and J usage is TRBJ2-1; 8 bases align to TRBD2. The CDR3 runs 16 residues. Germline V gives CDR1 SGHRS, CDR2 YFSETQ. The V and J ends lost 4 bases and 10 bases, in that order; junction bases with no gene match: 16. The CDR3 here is CASSLRGKAGDGEQFF. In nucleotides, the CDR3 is TGCGCCAGCAGCCTGAGGGGGAAAGCGGGAGACGGCGAGCAGTTCTTC.

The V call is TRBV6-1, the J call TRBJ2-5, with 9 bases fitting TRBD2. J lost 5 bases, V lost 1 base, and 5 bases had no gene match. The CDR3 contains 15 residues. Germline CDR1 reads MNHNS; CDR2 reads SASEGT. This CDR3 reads CASSEEREDWETQYF. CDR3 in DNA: TGTGCCAGCAGTGAAGAGCGGGAGGATTGGGAGACCCAGTACTTC.

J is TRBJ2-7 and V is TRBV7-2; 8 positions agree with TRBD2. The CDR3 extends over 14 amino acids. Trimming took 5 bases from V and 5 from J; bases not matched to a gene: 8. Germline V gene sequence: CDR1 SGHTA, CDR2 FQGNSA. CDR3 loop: CASSRSGSTDEQYF. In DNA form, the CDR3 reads TGTGCCAGCAGCCGGAGCGGGAGTACCGACGAGCAGTACTTC.

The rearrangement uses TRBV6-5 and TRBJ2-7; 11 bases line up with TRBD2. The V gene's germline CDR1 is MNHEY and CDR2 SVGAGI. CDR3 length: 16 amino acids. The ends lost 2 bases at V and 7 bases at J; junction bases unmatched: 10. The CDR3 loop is CASSYAILAGVGEQYF. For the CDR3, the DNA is TGTGCCAGCAGTTACGCCATACTAGCGGGAGTGGGAGAGCAGTACTTC.

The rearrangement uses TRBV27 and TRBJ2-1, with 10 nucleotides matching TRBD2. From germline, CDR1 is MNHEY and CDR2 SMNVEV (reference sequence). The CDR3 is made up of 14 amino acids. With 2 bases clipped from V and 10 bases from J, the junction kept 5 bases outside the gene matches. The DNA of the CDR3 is TGTGCCAGCAGTTTAGGCCTAGCGGGAGAGGAGCAGTTCTTC. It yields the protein CASSLGLAGEEQFF.